These 27 T cell receptor beta chains originate from one sample sequenced in a study of cytomegalovirus exposure and HLA in healthy donors. PCR used 60 Vbeta primers and 13 Jbeta primers. Sequenced by immunoSEQ multiplex PCR; TCRdb stores in-frame clones only, minus some. In the table there are some 120,000 clones, approximately 77% of which are singletons. The sequenced sample was PBMCs. The receptors derive from a young man in good health and CMV-seronegative.

The J gene is TRBJ2-4, the V gene TRBV27; TRBD1 matches at 11 bases. V lost 6 bases, J lost 5 bases, and 6 bases stayed unmatched. In germline, CDR1 is MNHEY, CDR2 SMNVEV (reference sequence). The length of the CDR3 is 15 residues. The CDR3 loop is CASRGTGGIQNIQYF. The CDR3 DNA sequence: TGTGCCAGCAGGGGGACAGGGGGAATCCAAAACATTCAGTACTTC.

CDR3 DNA sequence: TGTGCCAGCCGGACTAGCGGGGGCACCGGGGAGCTGTTTTTT. Translated: CASRTSGGTGELFF. V gene TRBV2 combines with J gene TRBJ2-2; 13 bases are shared with TRBD2. The J segment lost 4 bases and the V segment lost 8 bases, leaving 1 base of the junction unmatched. CDR1 SNHLY and CDR2 FYNNEI come from the germline V gene. The CDR3 extends over 14 amino acids.

This clone was seen a few times. The chain joins TRBV6-1 to TRBJ2-5; 7 nucleotides line up with TRBD2. CDR3 size: 15 residues. Germline V gene lookup returns CDR1 MNHNS and CDR2 SASEGT. V lost 7 bases and J lost 5; bases outside the gene matches: 13. This CDR3 is CASTSGRGFGETQYF. The CDR3 bases are TGTGCCAGCACCTCGGGGCGGGGGTTCGGGGAGACCCAGTACTTC.

This clone was counted a few times. The chain is built from TRBV9 and TRBJ2-3; D is undetermined. The CDR3 loop spans 13 amino acids. The germline gives CDR1 SGDLS, CDR2 YYNGEE. The germline V and J ends were trimmed by 3 bases and 7 bases, with 12 bases remaining between them. CDR3 sequence reads: CASSASSQYTQYF. CDR3 sequence (DNA): TGTGCCAGCAGCGCTAGTAGTCAGTATACGCAGTATTTT.

This clone was found once. The chain employs TRBV10-1 and TRBJ1-2; possible D gene TRBD1, 6 bases. The V end lost 6 bases, the J end lost 3 bases, and 17 bases lay between the germline ends. The CDR3 has 15 amino acids. Germline CDR1 WNHNN, CDR2 SYGVQD (reference sequence). The CDR3: CASSQRGGVDYGYTF. The CDR3 nucleotides are TGCGCCAGCAGCCAAAGGGGGGGTGTCGACTATGGCTACACCTTC.

The chain employs TRBV5-1 and TRBJ2-4; 7 bases match TRBD2. Per germline, CDR1 SGHRS and CDR2 YFSETQ. CDR3 length: 16 amino acids. With 4 bases clipped from V and 6 bases from J, the junction kept 13 bases outside the gene matches. CDR3 DNA: TGCGCCAGCAGCCCACCACAAGGTGCGGGGGTAAACATTCAGTACTTC. The encoded protein is CASSPPQGAGVNIQYF.

The chain joins TRBV7-9 to TRBJ2-7; TRBD1 aligns across 10 bases. The V gene end was trimmed by 1 base and the J gene end by 5 bases; junction bases not matched to a gene: 8. The germline CDR1 and CDR2 sequences are SEHNR and FQNEAQ (reference sequence). The CDR3 has 16 amino acids. The CDR3: CASSLEGQGNLHEQYF. As DNA, the CDR3 is TGTGCCAGCAGCTTAGAGGGACAGGGGAATTTACACGAGCAGTACTTC.

This chain uses TRBV7-2 with TRBJ1-1; TRBD1 matches at 7 bases. The CDR3 contains 15 residues. Germline values: CDR1 SGHTA, CDR2 FQGNSA. The ends lost 2 bases at V and 4 bases at J; junction bases unmatched: 7. This CDR3 is CASSLRGRMVTEAFF. In nucleotides, the CDR3 is TGTGCCAGCAGCTTAAGGGGGCGTATGGTCACTGAAGCTTTCTTT. Filled out from reference TRBV7-2 and TRBJ1-1, the complete variable domain reads GAGVSQSPSNKVTEKGKDVELRCDPISGHTALYWYRQSLGQGLEFLIYFQGNSAPDKSGLPSDRFSAERTGGSVSTLTIQRTQQEDSAVYLCASSLRGRMVTEAFFGQGTRLTVV.

In DNA, the CDR3 is TGTGCCAGCAGCTTTAAGGGGGCCTTTGAGACCCAGTACTTC. Amino acids: CASSFKGAFETQYF. V gene TRBV11-3 combines with J gene TRBJ2-5; 7 bases match TRBD1. Germline V gene data show CDR1 as SGHNT and CDR2 as YENEEA. The CDR3 has 14 residues. V dropped 3 bases and J dropped 5; count of bases not matched to a gene: 6.

The V and J genes are TRBV7-2 and TRBJ1-3, with 9 bases aligning to TRBD1. V dropped 3 bases and J dropped 3; count of bases not matched to a gene: 12. This CDR3 spans 18 amino acids. The V gene's germline CDR1 is SGHTA and CDR2 FQGNSA. CDR3 nucleotide sequence: TGTGCCAGCAGCTTCCTATTTGTGGGGACAGGGAGTGGAAACACCATATATTTT. Translation gives CASSFLFVGTGSGNTIYF.

This chain uses TRBV5-4 with TRBJ2-3; maybe TRBD2 (5 bases). Trimming took off 4 bases at V and 1 base at J, with 19 bases between the two ends. Germline CDR1 reads SGHNT; CDR2 reads YYREEE (reference sequence). This CDR3 region has 17 residues. Here the CDR3 reads CASSGRTSPLGTDTQYF. The CDR3 DNA follows: TGTGCCAGCAGCGGACGGACTTCCCCTCTAGGCACAGATACGCAGTATTTT.

This sequence joins TRBV7-3 and TRBJ2-2; no definite D call. The germline CDR1 and CDR2 sequences are SGHTA and FQGTGA. Trimming shortened V by 3 bases and J by 5 bases, and 4 bases separated the two germline ends. CDR3 length equals 12 residues. The CDR3 coding sequence is TGTGCCAGCAGCTTTCGGACCGGGGAGCTGTTTTTT. This gives the protein CASSFRTGELFF.

V and J are TRBV6-1 and TRBJ1-2; TRBD1 matches at 8 bases. V lost 0 bases, J lost 4 bases, and 4 bases stayed unmatched. CDR3 size: 15 residues. CDR1 MNHNS and CDR2 SASEGT come from the germline V gene. The CDR3 protein is CASSEAKGQVYGYTF. The CDR3 DNA is TGTGCCAGCAGTGAAGCGAAGGGACAGGTCTATGGCTACACCTTC.

The chain joins TRBV5-6 to TRBJ2-3, with D maybe TRBD1 (6 bases). This CDR3 has 14 residues. Germline V gene data show CDR1 as SGHDT and CDR2 as YYEEEE. V lost 2 bases, J lost 2 bases, and 9 bases lay in between. The CDR3 protein is CASSLQGPTDTQYF. CDR3 nucleotide sequence: TGTGCCAGCAGCTTACAGGGACCCACAGATACGCAGTATTTT.

V gene TRBV4-2 combines with J gene TRBJ2-7, with 12 bases fitting TRBD2. Trimming took 1 base from V and 9 from J; bases not matched to a gene: 4. Germline lookup yields CDR1 LGHNA and CDR2 YNFKEQ. The CDR3 extends over 14 amino acids. The CDR3 DNA is TGTGCCAGCAGCCAAGCCCTACTAGCGGGGGGGCAGTACTTC. It codes for CASSQALLAGGQYF.

This sequence joins TRBV18 and TRBJ2-3; 8 bases are a match to TRBD2. V was clipped by 0 bases and J by 3 bases; unmatched bases: 5. From germline, CDR1 is KGHSH and CDR2 LQKENI. The CDR3 extends over 16 amino acids. CDR3 residues: CASSPPGGARTDTQYF. In nucleotides, the CDR3 is TGTGCCAGCTCACCACCCGGGGGGGCCCGGACAGATACGCAGTATTTT.

V and J are TRBV11-2 and TRBJ1-6; D remains ambiguous. The CDR3 extends over 17 amino acids. V was cut by 1 base and J by 0 bases, with 10 bases left in between. Germline V CDR1 and CDR2: SGHAT, FQNNGV. The CDR3 DNA follows: TGTGCCAGCAGCTTAGGCCCCGCCAGCTCCTATAATTCACCCCTCCACTTT. It specifies CASSLGPASSYNSPLHF.

This chain connects TRBV9 to TRBJ2-3; D possibly corresponds to TRBD1 (6 bases). Trimming took off 3 bases at V and 5 bases at J, with 13 bases between the two ends. CDR3 length: 14 residues. Germline V gives CDR1 SGDLS, CDR2 YYNGEE. The CDR3 reads CASSATGLGDTQYF. CDR3 nucleotides: TGTGCCAGCAGCGCTACAGGGCTGGGAGATACGCAGTATTTT.

The rearrangement joins TRBV5-1 to TRBJ2-5; tentative D call: TRBD2 (7 bases). This CDR3 comprises 15 residues. The ends were cut back, 4 bases at V and 2 bases at J, with 15 bases in the middle. Germline CDR1 SGHRS, CDR2 YFSETQ. The CDR3 is CASSLLGGAQETQYF. The DNA for the CDR3 is TGCGCCAGCAGCCTCCTGGGGGGGGCTCAAGAGACCCAGTACTTC.

This chain connects TRBV6-4 to TRBJ1-5, with D maybe TRBD1 (6 bases). There are 13 residues in the CDR3. V was cut by 3 bases and J by 9 bases, with 12 bases left in between. Looked up from germline, CDR1 is MRHNA and CDR2 is SNTAGT. CDR3 in DNA: TGTGCCAGCAGTGAGACAGGCGGTGGGCCCCAGCATTTT. It yields the protein CASSETGGGPQHF.

The V call is TRBV7-9, the J call TRBJ1-2; tentative D call: TRBD1 (5 bases). Trimming removed 0 bases at V and 6 bases at J, with 14 bases between. The germline V gene has CDR1 SEHNR and CDR2 FQNEAQ (reference sequence). The CDR3 totals 15 residues. The CDR3 DNA reads as TGTGCCAGCAGCTTAGCCCAGGGCGGAAGGAATGGCTACACCTTC. Protein product: CASSLAQGGRNGYTF. The complete variable domain, with remaining parts taken from reference TRBV7-9 and TRBJ1-2, reads DTGVSQNPRHKITKRGQNVTFRCDPISEHNRLYWYRQTLGQGPEFLTYFQNEAQLEKSRLLSDRFSAERPKGSFSTLEIQRTEQGDSAMYLCASSLAQGGRNGYTFGSGTRLTVV.

The rearrangement links TRBV9 to TRBJ2-2; TRBD1 matches at 9 bases. Trimming cost V 0 bases and J 6 bases; bases outside gene matches: 9. The CDR3 has 17 amino acids. Germline lookup yields CDR1 SGDLS and CDR2 YYNGEE. In nucleotides, the CDR3 is TGTGCCAGCAGCGTAGTGGACAGGGGCCCGTCCCCCGGGGAGCTGTTTTTT. Translating it yields CASSVVDRGPSPGELFF.

The chain is built from TRBV9 and TRBJ2-3; D uncertain. V gave up 2 bases and J gave up 2 bases, with 12 bases separating them. Germline V CDR1 and CDR2: SGDLS, YYNGEE. The CDR3 has 15 amino acids. The CDR3: CASSVRHSPTDTQYF. The CDR3 region has the DNA TGTGCCAGCAGCGTCAGACACTCCCCCACAGATACGCAGTATTTT.

The gene calls are TRBV7-6 and TRBJ2-5; 7 bases map to TRBD1. The CDR3 sequence is 13 residues long. CDR1 is SGHVS and CDR2 is FNYEAQ in the germline V gene. Trimming removed 3 bases from V and 5 bases from J; junction bases left unmatched: 3. CDR3 region: CASSFGQEETQYF. The CDR3 nucleotides read TGTGCCAGCAGCTTCGGACAGGAGGAGACCCAGTACTTC.

This clone showed up just once. The chain is built from TRBV27 and TRBJ1-6, with TRBD1 matching over 10 bases. There are 15 residues in the CDR3. Germline CDR1 reads MNHEY; CDR2 reads SMNVEV (reference sequence). Trimming took 5 bases from V and 11 from J; bases not matched to a gene: 9. In DNA form, the CDR3 reads TGTGCCAGCAGTCTCGGGGACAGGGGAGTTGCACCCCTCCACTTT. Encoded protein: CASSLGDRGVAPLHF.

This rearrangement joins TRBV28 to TRBJ2-1, with a weak D call TRBD1 (5 bases). CDR1 MDHEN and CDR2 SYDVKM come from the germline V gene. The V end was cut by 5 bases, the J end by 0 bases, with 11 bases between. The length of the CDR3 is 15 residues. Written as DNA, the CDR3 is TGTGCCAGCAGTCCTGACAGTTCCTCCTACAATGAGCAGTTCTTC. It codes for CASSPDSSSYNEQFF.

The rearrangement links TRBV5-6 to TRBJ1-2; a possible D gene is TRBD1 (5 bases). Looked up from germline, CDR1 is SGHDT and CDR2 is YYEEEE. V gave up 2 bases and J gave up 4 bases, with 15 bases separating them. The CDR3 runs 15 residues. The CDR3 region is CASSFGAASSYGYTF. CDR3 coding DNA: TGTGCCAGCAGCTTTGGGGCGGCCTCGAGCTATGGCTACACCTTC.